This T cell receptor beta chain was sequenced for a study of OX40 agonist ivuxolimab in advanced cancers. Study context: An agonistic anti-OX40 (CD134) antibody, ivuxolimab, was used to treat the patients. At doses from 0.01 to 10 mg/kg, patients were given intravenous ivuxolimab every 2 weeks.

The V gene's germline CDR1 is SEHNR and CDR2 FQNEAQ (reference sequence). V lost 1 base to trimming and J lost 1 base, with 13 bases between them. This CDR3 contains 16 residues. Comment on this clone: Its antigen is undetermined.

The method was immunoSEQ multiplex PCR; TCRdb's version includes in-frame clones alone and lacks a portion of them. The data show nearly 85,000 clones, over 80% seen once. The cohort excluded patients with autoimmune disease history or systemic immunosuppression. Overall study findings and caveats: CD4+ and CD8+ blood T cells expanded clonally by week 6 at 0.1 to 3.0 mg/kg.

This chain joins TRBV7-9 and TRBJ1-1; weak D call: TRBD1 (5 bases). Material: CD4+ or CD8+ T cells sorted from blood, obtained in a trial of the OX40 agonist ivuxolimab. This TCR was recovered from an adult with an advanced solid tumor such as melanoma, head and neck, liver or kidney cancer. The CDR3 region has the DNA TGTGCCAGCAGCTTAGGGTCCCTTACAGGGAACACTGAAGCTTTCTTT. As protein: CASSLGSLTGNTEAFF.